This T cell receptor (beta chain) was profiled in a study of T cell repertoires and HLA-DP antigens. On this clone itself: No antigen is known for it.

The repertoire was sequenced with immunoSEQ multiplex PCR; TCRdb's copy has only in-frame clones and lacks some. The sample contains around 90,000 clones, approximately 86% of which appear only once. The germline gives CDR1 SGHRS, CDR2 YFSETQ. Losses at the gene ends were 2 bases for V and 5 bases for J; bases not matched to a gene: 8. The CDR3 spans 15 residues. This clonotype originated in a man aged 45-65 years in good health and CMV-seronegative. The sample was CD4+ T cells from PBMCs. The chain employs TRBV5-1 and TRBJ2-5, with 8 bases identical to TRBD2. CDR3 nucleotides: TGCGCCAGCAGCTTATCCGGGACTAGTGTGGAGACCCAGTACTTC. It encodes CASSLSGTSVETQYF.